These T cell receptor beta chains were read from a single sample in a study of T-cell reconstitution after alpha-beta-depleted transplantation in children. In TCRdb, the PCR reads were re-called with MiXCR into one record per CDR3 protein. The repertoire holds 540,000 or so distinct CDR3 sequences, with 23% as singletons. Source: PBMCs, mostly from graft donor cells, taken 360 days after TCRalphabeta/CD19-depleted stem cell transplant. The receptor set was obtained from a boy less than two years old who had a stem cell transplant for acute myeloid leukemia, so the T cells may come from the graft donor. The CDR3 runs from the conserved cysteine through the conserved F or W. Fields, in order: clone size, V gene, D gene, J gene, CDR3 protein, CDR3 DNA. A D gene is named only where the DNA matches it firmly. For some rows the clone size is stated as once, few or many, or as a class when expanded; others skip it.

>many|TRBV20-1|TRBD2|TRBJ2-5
CSARDSVGLAEISKETQYF
TGCAGTGCTAGAGATTCCGTGGGACTAGCGGAGATCTCCAAAGAGACCCAGTACTTC
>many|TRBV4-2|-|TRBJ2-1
CASSQERGEYNEQFF
TGTGCCAGCAGCCAAGAGCGGGGAGAGTACAATGAGCAGTTCTTC
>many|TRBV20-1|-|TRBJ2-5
CSAGGVETQYF
TGCAGTGCTGGTGGGGTGGAGACCCAGTACTTC
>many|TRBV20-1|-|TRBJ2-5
CSASGGRLQETQYF
TGCAGTGCTAGCGGGGGGCGACTCCAAGAGACCCAGTACTTC
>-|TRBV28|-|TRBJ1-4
CASSVSSTNEKLFF
TGTGCCAGCAGTGTATCTTCAACTAATGAAAAACTGTTTTTT
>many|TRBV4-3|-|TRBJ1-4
CASSPSGTPTEKLFF
TGCGCCAGCAGCCCTTCGGGGACCCCCACCGAAAAACTGTTTTTT
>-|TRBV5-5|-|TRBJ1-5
CASSLQGQPQHF
TGTGCCAGCAGCTTGCAGGGCCAGCCCCAGCATTTT
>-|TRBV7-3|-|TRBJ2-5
CASSLGFVGEEETQYF
TGTGCCAGCAGCTTAGGGTTTGTGGGGGAGGAAGAGACCCAGTACTTC
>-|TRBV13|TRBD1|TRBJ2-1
CASSRTGSAQETQFF
TGTGCCAGCAGCAGGACAGGGTCGGCGCAAGAGACCCAGTTCTTC
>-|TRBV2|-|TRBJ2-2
CASSVSTGPGELFF
TGTGCCAGCAGTGTATCTACAGGGCCCGGGGAGCTGTTTTTT
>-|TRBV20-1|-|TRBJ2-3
CSATTRADTQYF
TGCAGTGCTACCACTAGGGCAGATACGCAGTATTTT